This TCR beta chain was recovered during a study of PD-1 blockade in classical Hodgkin lymphoma. Across the whole study: Intravenous nivolumab at 3 mg/kg was given to patients every 2 weeks. Findings of the study overall: Diversity in CD4+ TCRs, unlike that measured in CD8+ TCRs, had risen significantly by C4D1. Complete responders started with a diversity level that resembled newly diagnosed patients at baseline. What caused the repertoire differences, perhaps disease activity or prior therapy, remains undefined.

On this clone: The antigen is not known.

Following autologous stem cell transplantation, relapse occurred in every patient, and exposure to brentuximab vedotin varied. Method: immunoSEQ multiplex PCR; TCRdb's copy keeps in-frame clones and lacks some. Of around 4,100 clones in the sample, more than 55% are singletons; the top ten hold less than 45%. V lost 6 bases, J lost 0 bases, and 12 bases lay in between. The CDR3 covers 15 residues. CDR1 is LNHDA, CDR2 SQIVND, per germline (reference sequence). This specimen consisted of peripheral blood mononuclear cells (PBMCs), obtained at baseline. The chain carries TRBV19 and TRBJ2-1; D might be TRBD1 or TRBD2, each matching 6 bases. This clonotype was obtained from a human donor with classical Hodgkin lymphoma. The CDR3 DNA reads TGTGCCAGTAGGGTAGGGGGGAGCTCCTACAATGAGCAGTTCTTC. Protein sequence: CASRVGGSSYNEQFF.